Listed here are 30 T cell receptor beta chains from one sample, sequenced in a study of blood T cells in healthy people across ages. The use of a sample-barcoded 5' primer and a J-beta primer mix characterized a second PCR of about 7 to 12 cycles. TCRdb re-analysed the 5' RACE reads in MiXCR, keeping a single row per CDR3 protein. The sample contains about 1.1 million distinct CDR3 sequences, more than 30% of which appear only once. Sequencing was carried out using blood. The receptors shown here come from a man in his late teens or twenties in good health.

This clonotype has only a few counts. CDR3 sequence (DNA): TGTGCCAGCAGCGTAGAGGTCAGAAACTATGGCTACACCTTC. This gives the protein CASSVEVRNYGYTF. This chain links TRBV9 with TRBJ1-2; D remains ambiguous. Germline V gene sequence: CDR1 SGDLS, CDR2 YYNGEE. This CDR3 spans 14 amino acids. V was shortened by 0 bases and J by 2 bases, with 8 bases between the two germline ends. The variable domain in full, completed from reference TRBV9 and TRBJ1-2, reads DSGVTQTPKHLITATGQRVTLRCSPRSGDLSVYWYQQSLDQGLQFLIQYYNGEERAKGNILERFSAQQFPDLHSELNLSSLELGDSALYFCASSVEVRNYGYTFGSGTRLTVV.

This clonotype was detected a few times. V and J are TRBV7-2 and TRBJ2-2, with a weak D call TRBD2 (6 bases). CDR1 and CDR2 (germline): SGHTA, FQGNSA. This CDR3 has 15 amino acids. V lost 7 bases, J lost 0 bases, and 12 bases lay in between. Here the CDR3 reads CASTPGLTNTGELFF. The CDR3 DNA sequence: TGTGCCAGCACCCCGGGACTTACGAACACCGGGGAGCTGTTTTTT.

V is TRBV27 and J is TRBJ2-3; D not certain. The CDR3 is 14 residues long. The V end lost 6 bases, the J end lost 5 bases, and 15 bases lay between the germline ends. Germline assignment: CDR1 MNHEY and CDR2 SMNVEV (reference sequence). CDR3 protein: CASSTDERGDTQYF. DNA for the CDR3: TGTGCCAGCAGCACGGACGAGCGCGGAGATACGCAGTATTTT.

V is TRBV28 and J is TRBJ1-2; TRBD1 matches 7 bases. Unmatched junction bases numbered 11, after V lost 6 bases and J lost 4 bases. Germline lookup yields CDR1 MDHEN and CDR2 SYDVKM. This CDR3 spans 15 amino acids. The CDR3 protein is CASRLLRDSIYGYTF. CDR3 bases: TGTGCCAGCAGACTACTCCGGGACAGTATCTATGGCTACACCTTC.

The chain is built from TRBV7-8 and TRBJ1-5; D is unclear. CDR1 SGHVS and CDR2 FQNEAQ come from the germline V gene. The CDR3 contains 15 residues. V shed 5 bases and J shed 4 bases, with 15 bases lying between them. Here the CDR3 reads CASSRWEDWNQPQHF. In DNA, the CDR3 is TGTGCCAGCAGCCGATGGGAGGATTGGAATCAGCCCCAGCATTTT.

The chain combines TRBV6-1 with TRBJ1-2; possible D gene TRBD1, 5 bases. Germline V CDR1 and CDR2: MNHNS, SASEGT. V gave up 1 base and J gave up 3 bases, with 9 bases separating them. CDR3 size: 14 residues. CDR3 sequence: CASSEGRVHYGYTF. In DNA, the CDR3 is TGTGCCAGCAGTGAAGGCAGGGTACACTATGGCTACACCTTC.

The rearrangement uses TRBV28 and TRBJ1-2; the D gene is possibly TRBD1 (6 bases). CDR3 size: 16 residues. Trimming left V 5 bases short and J 4 bases short, with 20 bases between. Germline CDR1 MDHEN, CDR2 SYDVKM. The CDR3 bases are TGTGCCAGCAGTGGGGGGCAGCCAACCGGTGCCTATGGCTACACCTTC. Amino acid sequence: CASSGGQPTGAYGYTF.

Only one count was recorded for this clonotype. V gene TRBV6-1 combines with J gene TRBJ1-1, with D perhaps matching TRBD1 (6 bases). CDR3 size: 15 residues. V gave up 2 bases and J gave up 4 bases, with 14 bases separating them. Germline CDR1 and CDR2: MNHNS and SASEGT. CDR3 sequence (DNA): TGTGCCAGCAGTGAATCAACACAGGGAGGCACTGAAGCTTTCTTT. It codes for CASSESTQGGTEAFF.

This clonotype was recorded at least ten times. This chain links TRBV10-3 with TRBJ2-1; D is ambiguous. Trimming shortened V by 9 bases and J by 0 bases, and 12 bases separated the two germline ends. CDR3 size: 14 residues. CDR1 ENHRY and CDR2 SYGVKD come from the germline V gene. CDR3 bases: TGTGCCATAGCTACTCCCCGCTCCTACAATGAGCAGTTCTTC. Translation: CAIATPRSYNEQFF.

Worth noting for this clonotype: This may come from a read error, since a much larger clone is one base off. This rearrangement joins TRBV29-1 to TRBJ2-5; tentatively, D is TRBD2 (6 bases). CDR3 size: 15 residues. The V gene lost 5 bases and the J gene lost 10 bases, with 26 bases spanning the gap. The germline V gene has CDR1 SQVTM and CDR2 ANQGSEA. Here the CDR3 reads CSVPPSPDSGGNQYF. CDR3 nucleotide sequence: TGCAGCGTTCCCCCCAGCCCCGACAGTGGGGGGAACCAGTACTTC.

V is TRBV12-3 or TRBV12-4 and J is TRBJ2-3; D assignment may be TRBD1 or TRBD2 (5 bases each). Trimming took 5 bases from V and 2 from J, leaving 14 bases between them. The CDR3 has 15 amino acids. CDR3 sequence (DNA): TGTGCCAGCAGTAAACGGTGGGGGTACACAGATACGCAGTATTTT. This gives the protein CASSKRWGYTDTQYF.

Details on this clonotype: Possible read error: a much larger clone is one base away. The J gene is TRBJ2-1, the V gene TRBV7-9; D not certain. Germline V CDR1 and CDR2: SEHNR, FQNEAQ (reference sequence). CDR3 length: 14 amino acids. Trimming removed 4 bases from V and 10 bases from J, with 17 bases in between. The CDR3, as DNA: TGTGCCAGCAGCTCGGGTGGAAAAATCTACGAGCAGTTCTTC. Protein product: CASSSGGKIYEQFF.

The J gene is TRBJ2-5, the V gene TRBV5-1; no reliable D call. V was clipped by 1 base and J by 3 bases, with 7 bases between them. Germline CDR1 and CDR2: SGHRS and YFSETQ. The CDR3 has 13 residues. In DNA form, the CDR3 reads TGCGCCAGCAGCTTGTTACAGAAAGAGACCCAGTACTTC. Protein: CASSLLQKETQYF.

The rearrangement joins TRBV3-1 to TRBJ1-2, with D unclear. Looked up from germline, CDR1 is LGHDT and CDR2 is YNNKEL (reference sequence). The CDR3 spans 13 residues. The V end lost 6 bases, the J end lost 6 bases, and 14 bases lay between the germline ends. Written as DNA, the CDR3 is TGTGCCAGCAGTCTCGCGGAGGGAAATGGCTACACCTTC. This gives the protein CASSLAEGNGYTF.

The chain carries TRBV20-1 and TRBJ1-6, with D possibly being TRBD1 (5 bases). Germline V lookup: CDR1 DFQATT, CDR2 SNEGSKA (reference sequence). This CDR3 is built from 16 residues. The germline V and J ends were trimmed by 3 bases and 2 bases, with 14 bases remaining between them. In nucleotides, the CDR3 is TGCAGTGCTAGCCCCTCAGGGCAAGCCTATAATTCACCCCTCCACTTT. Amino acids: CSASPSGQAYNSPLHF.

This chain's CDR3 is CASSEPSHRGEGEKLFF. CDR3 nucleotide sequence: TGCGCCAGCAGTGAGCCCAGTCATAGGGGGGAAGGTGAAAAACTGTTTTTT. This rearrangement joins TRBV10-2 to TRBJ1-4; a weak D match, TRBD1 (6 bases). Germline CDR1 WSHSY, CDR2 SAAADI. The CDR3 contains 17 residues. V was shortened by 2 bases and J by 7 bases, with 20 bases between the two germline ends.

This chain connects TRBV7-2 to TRBJ2-1; D tentatively reads TRBD1 or TRBD2 (6 bases each). The CDR3 length is 15 residues. The V and J ends lost 1 base and 2 bases respectively, with 9 bases between them. The germline gives CDR1 SGHTA, CDR2 FQGNSA. The CDR3 spells CASSLGGDTYNEQFF. As DNA, the CDR3 is TGTGCCAGCAGCTTAGGGGGGGACACCTACAATGAGCAGTTCTTC.

This clonotype was counted a single time. The rearrangement links TRBV6-2 or TRBV6-3 to TRBJ2-2, with 11 nucleotides matching TRBD2. CDR3 length equals 18 residues. V lost 2 bases and J lost 0; bases outside the gene matches: 5. Germline V CDR1 and CDR2: MNHEY, SVGEGT. The CDR3 is CASSYLAGGWTNTGELFF. The CDR3 nucleotides are TGTGCCAGCAGTTACCTAGCGGGGGGTTGGACGAACACCGGGGAGCTGTTTTTT.

This clonotype was seen a few times. V gene TRBV7-9 combines with J gene TRBJ1-1; maybe TRBD1 (5 bases). Trimming cost V 6 bases and J 3 bases, with 11 bases left between them. Germline values: CDR1 SEHNR, CDR2 FQNEAQ (reference sequence). The CDR3 loop spans 13 amino acids. CDR3 sequence reads: CASRAGSYTEAFF. The CDR3 DNA follows: TGTGCCAGCAGGGCAGGGTCGTACACTGAAGCTTTCTTT.

This chain connects TRBV20-1 to TRBJ2-3, with D unclear. Deletions cut 3 bases from V and 9 bases from J, with 25 bases between. Germline V gene data show CDR1 as DFQATT and CDR2 as SNEGSKA (reference sequence). There are 16 residues in the CDR3. This CDR3 reads CSASTLRTQIVETQYF. The CDR3 nucleotides are TGCAGTGCTAGCACATTACGGACCCAGATTGTAGAGACGCAGTATTTT.

This chain joins TRBV19 and TRBJ2-2; 9 bases align to TRBD1. The germline CDR1 and CDR2 sequences are LNHDA and SQIVND (reference sequence). The CDR3 runs 14 residues. The V segment lost 3 bases and the J segment 6 bases; nucleotides outside the gene matches: 2. The CDR3 spells CASSITGGPGELFF. DNA of the CDR3: TGTGCCAGTAGTATTACAGGGGGCCCCGGGGAGCTGTTTTTT. Combining the CDR3 with reference TRBV19 and TRBJ2-2 gives the whole variable domain DGGITQSPKYLFRKEGQNVTLSCEQNLNHDAMYWYRQDPGQGLRLIYYSQIVNDFQKGDIAEGYSVSREKKESFPLTVTSAQKNPTAFYLCASSITGGPGELFFGEGSRLTVL.

The sample holds one count of this clonotype. At one end, the junction sequence differs from germline, possibly due to a read error. The gene calls are TRBV29-1 and TRBJ1-1; maybe TRBD1 (5 bases). This CDR3 is built from 14 residues. Germline values: CDR1 SQVTM, CDR2 ANQGSEA. CDR3 nucleotides: TGCATCGTTGAAGGAGGAGGGGCGGGGTCTGAAGCTTTCTTT. It encodes CIVEGGGAGSEAFF.

This clonotype was observed at least ten times. The J gene is TRBJ2-5, the V gene TRBV5-1; weak D call: TRBD2 (5 bases). CDR3 length: 16 amino acids. V was cut by 4 bases and J by 5 bases, with 21 bases left in between. The V gene's germline CDR1 is SGHRS and CDR2 YFSETQ. The CDR3, as DNA: TGCGCCAGCAGCGATGACGGACTGGACCAATCGGAGACCCAGTACTTC. Protein sequence: CASSDDGLDQSETQYF.

The chain is built from TRBV6-2 or TRBV6-3 and TRBJ1-3; D gene ambiguous. CDR1 and CDR2 from the germline V gene are MNHEY and SVGEGT. The CDR3 covers 13 residues. Trimming removed 9 bases at V and 4 bases at J, with 13 bases between. CDR3 bases: TGTGCCAGTTTGACGGCAACGGGAAACACCATATATTTT. It translates to CASLTATGNTIYF.

This sequence joins TRBV7-2 and TRBJ1-2; D gene ambiguous. V was shortened by 0 bases and J by 6 bases, with 5 bases between the two germline ends. The CDR3 covers 12 residues. Germline values: CDR1 SGHTA, CDR2 FQGNSA. The CDR3 bases are TGTGCCAGCAGCTTAGCACAGCATGGCTACACCTTC. Translated, it gives CASSLAQHGYTF.

The chain carries TRBV9 and TRBJ2-3; D is possibly TRBD2 (6 bases). Per germline, CDR1 SGDLS and CDR2 YYNGEE. The length of the CDR3 is 16 residues. The germline V and J ends were trimmed by 2 bases and 0 bases, with 13 bases remaining between them. The DNA of the CDR3 is TGTGCCAGCAGCGTGGGTAGCGGCTCTAGCACAGATACGCAGTATTTT. Amino acids: CASSVGSGSSTDTQYF.

The CDR3 DNA reads TGCAGTGCCACAGACGGTCAAGCTAACTATGGCTACACCTTC. It codes for CSATDGQANYGYTF. The gene calls are TRBV20-1 and TRBJ1-2; no firm D call. The CDR3 has 14 amino acids. Germline CDR1 reads DFQATT; CDR2 reads SNEGSKA (reference sequence). Trimming left V 6 bases short and J 0 bases short, with 14 bases between.

This clonotype was observed a few times. Germline is not matched at one junction end, which may reflect a read error. The chain is built from TRBV7-7 and TRBJ2-7, with D possibly being TRBD2 (7 bases). Germline V CDR1 and CDR2: SSHAT, FNYEAQ (reference sequence). The CDR3 consists of 14 residues. CDR3 sequence (DNA): TGTGCTAGCAGCGCAAGGACTAGGGGGGACTCTGTGTACTTC. Protein product: CASSARTRGDSVYF.

This clonotype occurred a few times. The CDR3 spells CSAQGRFNYGYTF. The CDR3 nucleotides are TGCAGCGCACAGGGGCGATTTAACTATGGCTACACCTTC. The genes are TRBV29-1 and TRBJ1-2; 7 nucleotides line up with TRBD1. Germline CDR1 is SQVTM and CDR2 is ANQGSEA. There are 13 residues in the CDR3. J gave up 1 base and V 7 bases, and 6 bases lay outside the gene matches.

The V gene is TRBV7-8, the J gene TRBJ2-3; weak D call: TRBD2 (7 bases). Trimming left V 8 bases short and J 1 base short, with 19 bases between. The CDR3 extends over 16 amino acids. CDR1 and CDR2 from the germline V gene are SGHVS and FQNEAQ. CDR3 sequence: CASRKSRGLRTDTQYF. Written as DNA, the CDR3 is TGTGCCAGCCGGAAATCGCGGGGGCTTCGCACAGATACGCAGTATTTT.